The 27 T cell receptor beta chains below all came from one sample that was sequenced in a study of blood T cell repertoires in COVID-19. TCRdb keeps only in-frame clones here, not all; method: immunoSEQ multiplex PCR. The table has 75,000 to 80,000 clones, about 88% seen once. What was sequenced was peripheral blood. Receptors originate from a human donor in a cohort sampled during active COVID-19.

The chain recombines TRBV19 with TRBJ1-4, with 12 bases lining up with TRBD1. Germline CDR1 reads LNHDA; CDR2 reads SQIVND (reference sequence). The CDR3 totals 17 residues. Germline trimming cut 7 bases from V and 7 bases from J; bases unmatched to any gene: 13. The CDR3 DNA reads TGTGCCAGTACCAAAGGGGACAGGGGGCAGTTGAGTGAAAAACTGTTTTTT. As protein: CASTKGDRGQLSEKLFF. The variable domain in full, completed from reference TRBV19 and TRBJ1-4, reads DGGITQSPKYLFRKEGQNVTLSCEQNLNHDAMYWYRQDPGQGLRLIYYSQIVNDFQKGDIAEGYSVSREKKESFPLTVTSAQKNPTAFYLCASTKGDRGQLSEKLFFGSGTQLSVL.

The chain couples TRBV6-2 or TRBV6-3 to TRBJ2-2; 9 bases are shared with TRBD2. This CDR3 spans 15 amino acids. Germline V gene lookup returns CDR1 MNHEY and CDR2 SVGEGT. V shed 5 bases, J shed 5 bases, and the junction held 6 bases outside the gene matches. CDR3 nucleotide sequence: TGTGCCAGCAGTCGACTAGCGGCTGGAACCGGGGAGCTGTTTTTT. This codes for CASSRLAAGTGELFF.

The sample holds one count of this clone. The sample contains more than one DNA sequence encoding this CDR3. V gene TRBV19 combines with J gene TRBJ2-7; weak D call: TRBD1 (5 bases). V gave up 3 bases and J gave up 2 bases, with 8 bases separating them. The CDR3 spans 13 residues. Germline V gene lookup returns CDR1 LNHDA and CDR2 SQIVND (reference sequence). The CDR3 DNA reads TGTGCCAGTAGTATTTCAGGGACCTACGAGCAGTACTTC. It translates to CASSISGTYEQYF.

This clone came up a few times. The chain uses TRBV28 and TRBJ2-2, with 8 bases that match TRBD2. CDR3 length equals 17 residues. Germline-derived CDR1 and CDR2 are MDHEN and SYDVKM. Trimming cost V 4 bases and J 4 bases; bases outside gene matches: 11. The CDR3 sequence is CASSSAGTRGGTGELFF. The DNA for the CDR3 is TGTGCCAGCAGTTCCGCCGGGACTAGAGGGGGCACCGGGGAGCTGTTTTTT.

The chain links TRBV29-1 to TRBJ2-7, with 11 bases lining up with TRBD1. The CDR3 totals 14 residues. The germline gives CDR1 SQVTM, CDR2 ANQGSEA. V shed 4 bases, J shed 9 bases, and the junction held 11 bases outside the gene matches. In DNA form, the CDR3 reads TGCAGCGTTGCCCTTGGACAGGGGGCTATAGCGCAGTACTTC. It specifies CSVALGQGAIAQYF.

The chain joins TRBV27 to TRBJ1-5; a possible D gene is TRBD1 (5 bases). The CDR3 has 17 residues. Per germline, CDR1 MNHEY and CDR2 SMNVEV (reference sequence). The germline V and J ends were trimmed by 5 bases and 4 bases, with 21 bases remaining between them. CDR3 amino acids: CASSLKYSGIGNQPQHF. In nucleotides, the CDR3 is TGTGCCAGCAGTCTCAAATATTCAGGGATAGGGAATCAGCCCCAGCATTTT.

The chain is built from TRBV5-4 and TRBJ1-6; D is unclear. Germline-derived CDR1 and CDR2 are SGHNT and YYREEE (reference sequence). The V and J ends lost 0 bases and 12 bases respectively, with 7 bases between them. The CDR3 has 12 residues. In DNA form, the CDR3 reads TGTGCCAGCAGCTTGGATCCGGGACCCCTCCACTTT. Translation gives CASSLDPGPLHF.

V is TRBV6-5 and J is TRBJ1-5, with D unresolved. Germline-derived CDR1 and CDR2 are MNHEY and SVGAGI. V dropped 7 bases and J dropped 0 bases, with 13 bases sitting between them. CDR3 length equals 15 residues. CDR3 sequence reads: CASTAADYSNQPQHF. In nucleotides, the CDR3 is TGTGCCAGCACTGCGGCAGACTATAGCAATCAGCCCCAGCATTTT.

V gene TRBV2 combines with J gene TRBJ2-7; TRBD1 is a possible D gene (5 bases). The CDR3 loop spans 12 amino acids. CDR1 and CDR2 from the germline V gene are SNHLY and FYNNEI. Trimming cost V 6 bases and J 3 bases, with 9 bases left between them. This CDR3 is CASRGEIYEQYF. For the CDR3, the DNA is TGTGCCAGCAGAGGGGAAATCTACGAGCAGTACTTC.

The chain employs TRBV28 and TRBJ1-5; 7 bases agree with TRBD1. The CDR3 runs to 15 residues. Trimming took 5 bases from V and 4 from J; bases not matched to a gene: 8. Germline CDR1 MDHEN, CDR2 SYDVKM. CDR3 in amino acids: CASSLFRDRNQPQHF. CDR3 coding DNA: TGTGCCAGCAGTCTATTCCGGGACAGAAATCAGCCCCAGCATTTT.

The chain carries TRBV12-3 or TRBV12-4 and TRBJ2-7, with TRBD2 matching over 7 bases. There are 13 residues in the CDR3. With V trimmed by 4 bases and J by 7 bases, 7 bases remained unmatched. The CDR3 coding sequence is TGTGCCAGCAGTTCCGCTGGAGCGGGGGAGCAGTACTTC. This translates into CASSSAGAGEQYF.

Here the CDR3 reads CASSRQTGGEQYF. The CDR3 DNA follows: TGTGCCAGCAGTCGTCAGACAGGGGGCGAGCAGTACTTC. V is TRBV27 and J is TRBJ2-7; 9 bases are a match to TRBD1. J was trimmed by 6 bases and V by 5 bases; bases with no gene match: 5. The CDR3 is made up of 13 amino acids. Germline V gives CDR1 MNHEY, CDR2 SMNVEV (reference sequence).

The CDR3 region is CAWNPGGDTQYF. The CDR3, as DNA: TGTGCCTGGAACCCGGGGGGGGATACGCAGTATTTT. The rearrangement links TRBV30 to TRBJ2-3; 8 nucleotides agree with TRBD2. V gave up 4 bases and J gave up 6 bases; unmatched junction bases: 3. This CDR3 comprises 12 residues. CDR1 is GTSNPN, CDR2 SVGIG, per germline (reference sequence).

The chain combines TRBV3-1 (or the pseudogene TRBV3-2) with TRBJ2-1; 13 bases agree with TRBD2. CDR3 length: 17 residues. V was clipped by 3 bases and J by 8 bases; unmatched bases: 10. Germline-derived CDR1 and CDR2 are LGHDT and YNNKEL (reference sequence). The CDR3 region is CASSHALAGGLEDEQFF. CDR3 nucleotides: TGTGCCAGCAGCCACGCACTAGCGGGGGGGCTCGAGGATGAGCAGTTCTTC.

This clone turned up a few times. The J gene is TRBJ2-2, the V gene TRBV2, with 11 bases matching TRBD2. The CDR3 extends over 16 amino acids. In germline, CDR1 is SNHLY, CDR2 FYNNEI. V lost 5 bases, J lost 2 bases, and 4 bases stayed unmatched. Here the CDR3 reads CASSPRLAGNTGELFF. The CDR3 nucleotides read TGTGCCAGCAGTCCCCGACTAGCGGGAAACACCGGGGAGCTGTTTTTT.

The chain is built from TRBV2 and TRBJ1-5; D unresolved. V was shortened by 9 bases and J by 2 bases, with 11 bases between the two germline ends. CDR3 size: 13 residues. The germline V gene encodes CDR1 SNHLY and CDR2 FYNNEI. CDR3 residues: CASRTRGNQPQHF. Here the CDR3 DNA reads TGTGCCAGTCGTACTAGGGGCAATCAGCCCCAGCATTTT.

This clone was counted only a few times. The chain has TRBV2 and TRBJ1-5; D might be TRBD1 (6 bases). Trimming took off 5 bases at V and 3 bases at J, with 14 bases between the two ends. CDR3 length: 15 amino acids. The V gene's germline CDR1 is SNHLY and CDR2 FYNNEI. The CDR3 sequence: CASSLDRANNQPQHF. The DNA for the CDR3 is TGTGCCAGCAGTTTGGACAGAGCAAACAATCAGCCCCAGCATTTT.

The chain employs TRBV5-1 and TRBJ1-1; unclear D gene. V was clipped by 2 bases and J by 1 base, with 6 bases between them. The CDR3 runs to 13 residues. Germline CDR1 SGHRS, CDR2 YFSETQ. The CDR3 spells CASSLIQNTEAFF. The DNA for the CDR3 is TGCGCCAGCAGCTTAATACAGAACACTGAAGCTTTCTTT.

The V call is TRBV10-3, the J call TRBJ1-1; the D gene is possibly TRBD1 (5 bases). Trimming took 6 bases from V and 3 from J, leaving 17 bases between them. This CDR3 is 15 amino acids long. Germline loops: CDR1 ENHRY, CDR2 SYGVKD. The CDR3 coding sequence is TGTGCCATCAGGTGGCAGGGTAGTGGGGACACTGAAGCTTTCTTT. Translation: CAIRWQGSGDTEAFF.

This clone was recorded once. The rearrangement links TRBV30 to TRBJ1-5; no clear D gene. V was trimmed by 0 bases and J by 6 bases, leaving 15 bases between them. Germline CDR1 reads GTSNPN; CDR2 reads SVGIG (reference sequence). This CDR3 region has 15 residues. This chain's CDR3 is CAWSVNGAGGQPQHF. CDR3 in DNA: TGTGCCTGGAGTGTAAATGGAGCGGGAGGTCAGCCCCAGCATTTT.

The chain uses TRBV11-2 and TRBJ2-3; a possible D gene is TRBD2 (5 bases). This CDR3 spans 14 amino acids. Germline V gene sequence: CDR1 SGHAT, CDR2 FQNNGV. V was shortened by 1 base and J by 4 bases, with 9 bases between the two germline ends. CDR3 region: CASSLVGSPDTQYF. As DNA, the CDR3 is TGTGCCAGCAGCTTAGTGGGGAGTCCAGATACGCAGTATTTT.

CDR3 sequence reads: CASSLAGVYGYTF. In DNA, the CDR3 is TGTGCCAGCAGCTTAGCAGGGGTCTATGGCTACACCTTC. V is TRBV11-2 and J is TRBJ1-2; the D gene is possibly TRBD1 (6 bases). The V gene's germline CDR1 is SGHAT and CDR2 FQNNGV. The CDR3 spans 13 residues. Trimming stripped 1 base from V and 4 bases from J, with 7 bases between.

This clone is a singleton in its sample. The chain joins TRBV7-9 to TRBJ2-2, with TRBD1 identical over 9 bases. Looked up from germline, CDR1 is SEHNR and CDR2 is FQNEAQ (reference sequence). The CDR3 totals 16 residues. Trimming at V came to 6 bases and at J to 6 bases, leaving 11 bases not matched to a gene. The CDR3 DNA is TGTGCCAGCAGACGGGACAGGGCCCTAACCTCCGGGGAGCTGTTTTTT. Its protein is CASRRDRALTSGELFF.

In DNA form, the CDR3 reads TGTGCCAGCAGCCAAGTCCCCGACACCGGGGAGCTGTTTTTT. This translates into CASSQVPDTGELFF. The genes are TRBV4-2 and TRBJ2-2; D not resolved. Deletions cut 1 base from V and 3 bases from J, with 6 bases between. Germline lookup yields CDR1 LGHNA and CDR2 YNFKEQ. The CDR3 is 14 residues long.

This clone has more than one count but fewer than ten. The chain recombines TRBV10-1 with TRBJ2-2; possibly TRBD1 for D (6 bases). CDR3 length: 18 amino acids. CDR1 WNHNN and CDR2 SYGVQD come from the germline V gene (reference sequence). Deletions cut 0 bases from V and 0 bases from J, with 14 bases between. This CDR3 is CASSESRPGTTNTGELFF. CDR3 in DNA: TGCGCCAGCAGTGAGTCTCGACCCGGGACAACGAACACCGGGGAGCTGTTTTTT.

This rearrangement joins TRBV28 to TRBJ2-5; 7 nucleotides align to TRBD2. CDR3 size: 16 residues. Trimming at V came to 5 bases and at J to 3 bases, leaving 12 bases not matched to a gene. In germline, CDR1 is MDHEN, CDR2 SYDVKM. In nucleotides, the CDR3 is TGTGCCAGCAGTCTCCACTCCCCGGGGGGAGAAGAGACCCAGTACTTC. It yields the protein CASSLHSPGGEETQYF.

V is TRBV4-1 and J is TRBJ2-5; 8 nucleotides line up with TRBD2. The V gene end was trimmed by 0 bases and the J gene end by 1 base; junction bases not matched to a gene: 4. Germline V gene lookup returns CDR1 MGHRA and CDR2 YSYEKL. The length of the CDR3 is 16 residues. The CDR3 DNA follows: TGCGCCAGCAGCCAAGAAACTAGCGGCCTCCAAGAGACCCAGTACTTC. It codes for CASSQETSGLQETQYF.